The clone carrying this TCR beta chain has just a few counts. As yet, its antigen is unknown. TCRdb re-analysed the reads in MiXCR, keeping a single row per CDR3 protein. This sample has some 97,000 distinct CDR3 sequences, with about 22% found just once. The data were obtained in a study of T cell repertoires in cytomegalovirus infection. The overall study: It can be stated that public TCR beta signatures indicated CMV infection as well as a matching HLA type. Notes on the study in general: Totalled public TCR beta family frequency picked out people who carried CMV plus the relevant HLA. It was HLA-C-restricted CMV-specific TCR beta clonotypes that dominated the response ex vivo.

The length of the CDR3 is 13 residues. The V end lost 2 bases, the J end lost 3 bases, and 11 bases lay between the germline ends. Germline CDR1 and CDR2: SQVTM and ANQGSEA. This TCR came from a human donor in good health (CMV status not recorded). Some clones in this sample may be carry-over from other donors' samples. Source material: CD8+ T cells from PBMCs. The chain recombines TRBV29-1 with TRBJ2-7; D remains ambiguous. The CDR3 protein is CSVESNLDYEQYF. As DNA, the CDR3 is TGCAGCGTTGAATCCAACCTAGACTACGAGCAGTACTTC.